The 10 T cell receptor beta chains reported below all come from one sample, sequenced in a study of cytomegalovirus exposure and HLA in healthy donors. The primer mix had 60 Vbeta and 13 Jbeta primers. Generated by immunoSEQ multiplex PCR, the TCRdb table keeps only in-frame clones and is missing some. The profile shows approximately 110,000 clones, around 80% of them singletons. The sample taken for sequencing was PBMCs. The receptor set was obtained from a woman aged 40-49 years in good health and CMV-seronegative.

This clone was counted a few times. The chain uses TRBV4-1 and TRBJ2-5, with 7 bases lining up with TRBD2. The CDR3 has 16 amino acids. After removal of 4 bases from V and 2 bases from J, the junction contained 10 bases not matched to a gene. CDR1 is MGHRA and CDR2 is YSYEKL in the germline V gene. CDR3 in amino acids: CASSPLGGSEQETQYF. In DNA, the CDR3 is TGCGCCAGCAGCCCCCTGGGCGGGAGCGAACAAGAGACCCAGTACTTC.

CDR3 DNA: TGTGCCAGCAGACCCTCCGGGACAGGGACACACGAGCAGTACTTC. Residues: CASRPSGTGTHEQYF. The chain links TRBV28 to TRBJ2-7, with TRBD1 identical over 9 bases. V lost 6 bases, J lost 5 bases, and 11 bases stayed unmatched. CDR3 length: 15 residues. Germline CDR1 and CDR2: MDHEN and SYDVKM. The full variable domain, in which reference TRBV28 and TRBJ2-7 provide the parts outside the CDR3, is DVKVTQSSRYLVKRTGEKVFLECVQDMDHENMFWYRQDPGLGLRLIYFSYDVKMKEKGDIPEGYSVSREKKERFSLILESASTNQTSMYLCASRPSGTGTHEQYFGPGTRLTVT.

This sequence joins TRBV6-1 and TRBJ2-7; 7 positions match TRBD1. There are 14 residues in the CDR3. The germline gives CDR1 MNHNS, CDR2 SASEGT. Germline trimming cut 3 bases from V and 2 bases from J; bases unmatched to any gene: 4. The CDR3 DNA follows: TGTGCCAGCAGTGATAGACAGGGAACCTACGAGCAGTACTTC. This gives the protein CASSDRQGTYEQYF.

This clone was counted a single time. The gene calls are TRBV27 and TRBJ2-1; D possibly corresponds to TRBD1 (5 bases). Germline V gives CDR1 MNHEY, CDR2 SMNVEV (reference sequence). CDR3 length: 15 residues. Trimming shortened V by 3 bases and J by 6 bases, and 15 bases separated the two germline ends. For the CDR3, the DNA is TGTGCCAGCAGTTTCTCTCCAGGGTCGGGCAATGAGCAGTTCTTC. It encodes CASSFSPGSGNEQFF.

This chain joins TRBV2 and TRBJ2-3; 7 positions match TRBD2. The CDR3 loop spans 14 amino acids. The V and J ends lost 6 bases and 3 bases, in that order; junction bases with no gene match: 6. In germline, CDR1 is SNHLY, CDR2 FYNNEI. In DNA, the CDR3 is TGTGCCAGCAGACCGACTAGCACGACAGATACGCAGTATTTT. It yields the protein CASRPTSTTDTQYF.

The CDR3 loop is CASSNSGSYTGELFF. Here the CDR3 DNA reads TGTGCCAGCTCTAATAGCGGGAGCTACACCGGGGAGCTGTTTTTT. The chain recombines TRBV7-6 with TRBJ2-2; 9 positions agree with TRBD2. Germline-derived CDR1 and CDR2 are SGHVS and FNYEAQ. The CDR3 runs 15 residues. The trim removed 8 bases at V and 3 bases at J, leaving 7 bases unmatched.

J is TRBJ2-1 and V is TRBV30; 7 nucleotides align to TRBD1. V shed 1 base and J 6 bases; nucleotides not matched to a gene: 6. The CDR3 has 14 residues. The germline CDR1 and CDR2 sequences are GTSNPN and SVGIG (reference sequence). The CDR3 coding sequence is TGTGCCTGGAGTGCCTTTACAGGGGTCAATGAGCAGTTCTTC. It specifies CAWSAFTGVNEQFF.

V gene TRBV2 combines with J gene TRBJ1-1; D unclear. This CDR3 contains 14 residues. The germline gives CDR1 SNHLY, CDR2 FYNNEI. Trimming left V 5 bases short and J 0 bases short, with 10 bases between. CDR3 region: CASSPLLMNTEAFF. The CDR3 DNA follows: TGTGCCAGCAGTCCCCTCCTAATGAACACTGAAGCTTTCTTT. The full variable domain, its missing parts supplied by reference TRBV2 and TRBJ1-1, is EPEVTQTPSHQVTQMGQEVILRCVPISNHLYFYWYRQILGQKVEFLVSFYNNEISEKSEIFDDQFSVERPDGSNFTLKIRSTKLEDSAMYFCASSPLLMNTEAFFGQGTRLTVV.

The chain carries TRBV28 and TRBJ2-2; no reliable D call. The CDR3 is 13 amino acids. V was trimmed by 3 bases and J by 6 bases, leaving 8 bases between them. The germline V gene has CDR1 MDHEN and CDR2 SYDVKM. The CDR3 region is CASSFPEAGELFF. In DNA, the CDR3 is TGTGCCAGCAGTTTTCCAGAAGCCGGGGAGCTGTTTTTT.

This clone was counted a few times. The rearrangement joins TRBV6-5 to TRBJ1-2; no firm D call. The V gene lost 3 bases and the J gene lost 4 bases, with 15 bases spanning the gap. CDR1 is MNHEY, CDR2 SVGAGI, per germline. The CDR3 has 15 residues. CDR3 sequence: CASSYREGGSYGYTF. As DNA, the CDR3 is TGTGCCAGCAGTTATAGGGAGGGCGGGAGCTATGGCTACACCTTC.